What follows is one T cell receptor beta chain and its context. Repertoires were generated with immunoSEQ multiplex PCR, while TCRdb's copy carries only in-frame clones and drops some. This sample has some 500,000 clones, with about 96% found just once. This entry is derived from a study of shared clonotypes between healthy human individuals. Across the study: Each donor's CD8 memory used one plate, CD8 naive two, each CD4 subset three.

CDR1 SGHTS and CDR2 YDEGEE come from the germline V gene. Trimming cost V 4 bases and J 1 base, with 14 bases left between them. This CDR3 is 16 amino acids long. This clonotype originated in a woman in her thirties in good health. The source material was naive CD4+ T cells sorted from blood. The sample's subset: CD45RA+ positively selected. The chain carries TRBV5-8 and TRBJ2-2; possible D gene TRBD2, 5 bases. CDR3 coding DNA: TGTGCCAGCAGCCTGGGGATTGAGGGGAACACCGGGGAGCTGTTTTTT. It specifies CASSLGIEGNTGELFF.